This TCR beta chain stems from a study of beta chain features in type 1 diabetes. Findings of the study overall: All four CD4+ subsets of Type 1 diabetes patients contained TCRB CDR3s that were moderately but significantly shorter.

As every portion of the isolated RNA was reverse transcribed, the sequencing read expressed TCRB transcripts. The table came from immunoSEQ multiplex PCR; TCRdb's copy has only in-frame clones and leaves some out. The data contain approximately 160,000 clones, 63% of them singletons. V dropped 6 bases and J dropped 2; count of bases not matched to a gene: 4. The germline gives CDR1 MNHNY, CDR2 SVGAGI (reference sequence). The CDR3 runs to 14 residues. Note on this clone: Its antigen remains unidentified.

Only one heparinised blood draw was taken per donor, and its volume averaged about 116 mL. The origin of this receptor is a man between 25 and 39 years old with type 1 diabetes. The chain links TRBV6-6 to TRBJ1-5, with 7 bases aligning to TRBD1. Material: naive CD4+ T cells from blood. The DNA for the CDR3 is TGTGCCAGCAGCGACAGGGAAGGCAATCAGCCCCAGCATTTT. It yields the protein CASSDREGNQPQHF.